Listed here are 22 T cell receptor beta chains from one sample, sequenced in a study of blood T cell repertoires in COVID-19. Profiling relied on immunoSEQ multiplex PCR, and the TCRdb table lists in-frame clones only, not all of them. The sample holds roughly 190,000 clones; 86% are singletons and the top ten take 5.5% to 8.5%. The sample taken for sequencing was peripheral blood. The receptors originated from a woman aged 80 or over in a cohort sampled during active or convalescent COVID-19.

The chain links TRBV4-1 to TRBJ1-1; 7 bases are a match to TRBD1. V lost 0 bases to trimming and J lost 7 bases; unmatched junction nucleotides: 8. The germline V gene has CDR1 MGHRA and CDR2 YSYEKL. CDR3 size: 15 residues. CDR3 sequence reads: CASSQDQGGWSEAFF. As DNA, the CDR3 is TGCGCCAGCAGCCAAGATCAGGGGGGCTGGAGTGAAGCTTTCTTT.

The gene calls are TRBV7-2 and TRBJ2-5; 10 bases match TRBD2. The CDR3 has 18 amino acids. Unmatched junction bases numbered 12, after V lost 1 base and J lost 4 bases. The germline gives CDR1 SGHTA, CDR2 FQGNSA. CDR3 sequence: CASSLVWSSGRRIETQYF. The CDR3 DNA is TGTGCCAGCAGCTTAGTTTGGTCTAGCGGGAGACGAATAGAGACCCAGTACTTC.

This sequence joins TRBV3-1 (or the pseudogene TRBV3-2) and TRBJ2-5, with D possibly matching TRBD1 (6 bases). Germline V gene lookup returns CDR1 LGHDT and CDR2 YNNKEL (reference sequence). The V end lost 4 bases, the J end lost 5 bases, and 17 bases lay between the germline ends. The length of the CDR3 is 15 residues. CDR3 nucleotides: TGTGCCAGCAGCCGCTGGCTGGGGGCGGTGGAGACCCAGTACTTC. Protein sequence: CASSRWLGAVETQYF.

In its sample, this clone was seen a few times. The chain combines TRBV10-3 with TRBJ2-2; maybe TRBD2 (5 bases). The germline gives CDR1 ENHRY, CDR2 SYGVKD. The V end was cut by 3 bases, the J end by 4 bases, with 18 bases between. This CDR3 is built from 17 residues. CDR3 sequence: CAISDSVGSLSTGELFF. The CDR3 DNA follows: TGTGCCATCAGTGATAGTGTTGGGAGTCTGAGCACCGGGGAGCTGTTTTTT.

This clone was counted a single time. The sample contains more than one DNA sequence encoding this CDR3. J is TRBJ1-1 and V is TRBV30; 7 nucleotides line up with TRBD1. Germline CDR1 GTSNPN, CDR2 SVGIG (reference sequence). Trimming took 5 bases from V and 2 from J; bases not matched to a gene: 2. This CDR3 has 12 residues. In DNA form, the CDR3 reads TGTGCCTGGGACAGGGATAACACTGAAGCTTTCTTT. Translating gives CAWDRDNTEAFF.

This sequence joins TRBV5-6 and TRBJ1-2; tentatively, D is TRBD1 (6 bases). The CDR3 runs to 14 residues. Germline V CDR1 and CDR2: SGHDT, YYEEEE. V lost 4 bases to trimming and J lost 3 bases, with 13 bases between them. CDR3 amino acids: CASSLGQPDYGYTF. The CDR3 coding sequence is TGTGCCAGCAGCCTTGGACAGCCAGACTATGGCTACACCTTC. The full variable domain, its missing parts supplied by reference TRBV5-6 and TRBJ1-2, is DAGVTQSPTHLIKTRGQQVTLRCSPKSGHDTVSWYQQALGQGPQFIFQYYEEEERQRGNFPDRFSGHQFPNYSSELNVNALLLGDSALYLCASSLGQPDYGYTFGSGTRLTVV.

The CDR3 DNA sequence: TGTGCCAGCAGCGTAGGTTCCCCGGCGGAGGTTCATTCACCCCTCCACTTT. It is translated as CASSVGSPAEVHSPLHF. The chain employs TRBV9 and TRBJ1-6, with unresolved D. V was cut by 0 bases and J by 8 bases, with 18 bases left in between. The CDR3 covers 17 residues. Germline V gene lookup returns CDR1 SGDLS and CDR2 YYNGEE. The full variable domain, rest sourced from reference TRBV9 and TRBJ1-6, is DSGVTQTPKHLITATGQRVTLRCSPRSGDLSVYWYQQSLDQGLQFLIQYYNGEERAKGNILERFSAQQFPDLHSELNLSSLELGDSALYFCASSVGSPAEVHSPLHFGNGTRLTVT.

The CDR3 nucleotides are TGTGCCAGCAGTTTTGCGGGGCGCGAGACCCAGTACTTC. It encodes CASSFAGRETQYF. V and J are TRBV28 and TRBJ2-5; D is perhaps TRBD2 (6 bases). CDR1 is MDHEN and CDR2 is SYDVKM in the germline V gene. V gave up 3 bases and J gave up 5 bases, with 10 bases separating them. The CDR3 is 13 residues long.

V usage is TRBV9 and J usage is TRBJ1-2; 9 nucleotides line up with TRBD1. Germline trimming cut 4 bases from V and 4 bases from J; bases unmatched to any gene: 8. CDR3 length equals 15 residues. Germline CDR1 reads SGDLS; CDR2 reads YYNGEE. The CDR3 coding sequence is TGTGCCAGCAGCACGGGACAGGGAGGAACCTATGGCTACACCTTC. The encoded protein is CASSTGQGGTYGYTF.

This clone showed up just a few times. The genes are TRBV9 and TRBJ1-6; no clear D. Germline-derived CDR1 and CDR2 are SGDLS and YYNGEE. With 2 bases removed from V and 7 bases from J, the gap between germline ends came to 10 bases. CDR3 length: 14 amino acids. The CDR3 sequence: CASSVHGPNSPLHF. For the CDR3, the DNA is TGTGCCAGCAGCGTCCATGGGCCGAATTCACCCCTCCACTTT.

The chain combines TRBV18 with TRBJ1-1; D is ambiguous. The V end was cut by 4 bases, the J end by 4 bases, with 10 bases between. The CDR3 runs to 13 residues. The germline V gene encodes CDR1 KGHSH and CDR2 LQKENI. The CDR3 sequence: CASSRRAATEAFF. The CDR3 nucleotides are TGTGCCAGCTCACGGAGGGCGGCCACTGAAGCTTTCTTT.

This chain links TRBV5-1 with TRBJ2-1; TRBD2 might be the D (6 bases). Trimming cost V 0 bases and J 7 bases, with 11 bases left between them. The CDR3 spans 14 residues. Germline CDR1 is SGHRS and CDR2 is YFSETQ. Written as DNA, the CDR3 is TGCGCCAGCAGCTTGGAACTAGCCCGAAATGAGCAGTTCTTC. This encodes CASSLELARNEQFF.

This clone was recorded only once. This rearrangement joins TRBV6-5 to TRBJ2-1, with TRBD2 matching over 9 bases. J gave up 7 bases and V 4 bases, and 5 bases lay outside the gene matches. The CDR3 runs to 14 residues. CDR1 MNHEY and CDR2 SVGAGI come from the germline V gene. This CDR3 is CASSSGGGVNEQFF. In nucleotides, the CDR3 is TGTGCCAGCAGTTCCGGCGGGGGGGTAAATGAGCAGTTCTTC.

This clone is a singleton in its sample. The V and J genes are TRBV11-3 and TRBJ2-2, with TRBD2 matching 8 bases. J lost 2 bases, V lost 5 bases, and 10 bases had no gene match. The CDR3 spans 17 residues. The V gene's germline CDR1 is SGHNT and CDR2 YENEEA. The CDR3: CASSLVYGGANTGELFF. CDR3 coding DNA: TGTGCCAGCAGCCTCGTCTACGGGGGGGCCAACACCGGGGAGCTGTTTTTT.

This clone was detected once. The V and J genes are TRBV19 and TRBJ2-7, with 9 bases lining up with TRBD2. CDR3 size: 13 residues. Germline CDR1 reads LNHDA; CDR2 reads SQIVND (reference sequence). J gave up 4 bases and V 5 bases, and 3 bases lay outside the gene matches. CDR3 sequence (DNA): TGTGCCAGTAGTCGGAGCGGGGGGTACGAGCAGTACTTC. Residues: CASSRSGGYEQYF.

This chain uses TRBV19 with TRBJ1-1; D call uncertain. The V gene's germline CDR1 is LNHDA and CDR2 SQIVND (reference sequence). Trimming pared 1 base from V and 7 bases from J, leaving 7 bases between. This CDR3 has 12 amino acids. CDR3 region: CASSIGDYEAFF. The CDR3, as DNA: TGTGCCAGTAGTATAGGAGACTATGAAGCTTTCTTT.

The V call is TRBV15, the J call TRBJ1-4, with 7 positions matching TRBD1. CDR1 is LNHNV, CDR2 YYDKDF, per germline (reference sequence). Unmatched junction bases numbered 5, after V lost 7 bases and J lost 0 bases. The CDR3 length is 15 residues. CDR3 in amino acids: CATTGGSTTNEKLFF. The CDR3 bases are TGTGCCACCACAGGGGGTAGTACAACTAATGAAAAACTGTTTTTT. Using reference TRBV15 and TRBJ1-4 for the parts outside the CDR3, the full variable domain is DAMVIQNPRYQVTQFGKPVTLSCSQTLNHNVMYWYQQKSSQAPKLLFHYYDKDFNNEADTPDNFQSRRPNTSFCFLDIRSPGLGDTAMYLCATTGGSTTNEKLFFGSGTQLSVL.

CDR3 amino acids: CASSRTGLISPEQYF. In DNA form, the CDR3 reads TGTGCCAGCAGCCGTACGGGATTGATCTCGCCCGAGCAGTACTTC. This chain connects TRBV5-6 to TRBJ2-7; D is perhaps TRBD2 (5 bases). The germline V gene has CDR1 SGHDT and CDR2 YYEEEE. CDR3 size: 15 residues. Trimming left V 4 bases short and J 6 bases short, with 20 bases between.

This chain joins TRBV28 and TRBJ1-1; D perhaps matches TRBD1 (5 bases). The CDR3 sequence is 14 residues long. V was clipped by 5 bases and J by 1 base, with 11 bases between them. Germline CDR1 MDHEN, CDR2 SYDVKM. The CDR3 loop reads CASSPSQGNTEAFF. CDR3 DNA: TGTGCCAGCAGTCCCTCGCAGGGGAACACTGAAGCTTTCTTT.

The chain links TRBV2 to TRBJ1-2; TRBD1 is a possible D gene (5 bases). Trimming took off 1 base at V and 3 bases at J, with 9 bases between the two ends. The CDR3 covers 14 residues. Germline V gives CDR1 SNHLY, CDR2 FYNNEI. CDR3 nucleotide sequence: TGTGCCAGCAGTGAAGGGGGGGGTTACTATGGCTACACCTTC. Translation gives CASSEGGGYYGYTF.

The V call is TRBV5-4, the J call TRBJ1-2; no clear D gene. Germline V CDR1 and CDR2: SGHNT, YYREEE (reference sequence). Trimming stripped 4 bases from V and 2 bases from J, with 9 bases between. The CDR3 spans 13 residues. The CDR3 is CASSPDGNYGYTF. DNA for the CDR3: TGTGCCAGCAGCCCCGACGGGAACTATGGCTACACCTTC.

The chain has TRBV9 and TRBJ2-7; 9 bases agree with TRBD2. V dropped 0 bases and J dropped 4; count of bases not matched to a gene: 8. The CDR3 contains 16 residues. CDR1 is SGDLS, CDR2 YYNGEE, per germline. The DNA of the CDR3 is TGTGCCAGCAGCGTAGAAGGCGGGGGGGCCTCGTACGAGCAGTACTTC. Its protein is CASSVEGGGASYEQYF.